Only one count was recorded for the clone carrying this TCR beta chain. This entry is derived from a study of OX40 agonist ivuxolimab in advanced cancers. J was trimmed by 4 bases and V by 4 bases; bases with no gene match: 7. The germline V gene has CDR1 MGHRA and CDR2 YSYEKL. This CDR3 is built from 15 residues. Clones were sequenced by immunoSEQ multiplex PCR, and TCRdb holds only the in-frame ones, with some missing. Altogether more than 40,000 clones are present, 90% to 95% being singletons, with the ten largest covering around 4.7%. The genes are TRBV4-1 and TRBJ2-7; 10 bases fit TRBD2. The specimen comprised CD4+ or CD8+ T cells sorted from blood, sampled in a trial of the OX40 agonist ivuxolimab. The clonotype was recovered from an adult with an advanced solid tumor such as melanoma, head and neck, liver or kidney cancer. Here the CDR3 DNA reads TGCGCCAGCAGCCTTGAATGGGGACTAGCGTACGAGCAGTACGTC. Its protein is CASSLEWGLAYEQYV.